Below, one TCR beta chain is given with its context. These data come from a study of blood T cell repertoires in COVID-19. Repertoires were generated with immunoSEQ multiplex PCR, while TCRdb's copy carries only in-frame clones and drops some. The sample consists of 470,000 or so clones, nearly 90% of them appearing once. CDR1 and CDR2 (germline): MNHEY, SVGAGI. V trimming: 4 bases; J trimming: 5 bases; junction bases outside the gene matches: 11. This CDR3 region has 16 residues. The chain links TRBV6-5 to TRBJ2-1; TRBD2 matches at 7 bases. This clonotype was obtained from a young woman with acute COVID-19. The sequenced sample was PBMCs or T cells enriched from blood (not recorded which). CDR3: CASSFAWDYGDNEQFF. Here the CDR3 DNA reads TGTGCCAGCAGTTTTGCGTGGGACTATGGGGACAATGAGCAGTTCTTC.